These 25 T cell receptor beta chains originate from one sample sequenced in a study of blood T cell repertoires in COVID-19. Only in-frame clones appear in the TCRdb table, and some are missing; sequencing was by immunoSEQ multiplex PCR. Among 200,000 or so clones listed, approximately 86% were seen once. Sequencing input: peripheral blood. Every receptor here comes from an older man with active or convalescent COVID-19.

The rearrangement links TRBV19 to TRBJ1-5, with D hard to call. The V gene lost 4 bases and the J gene lost 2 bases, with 12 bases spanning the gap. Germline V gene lookup returns CDR1 LNHDA and CDR2 SQIVND (reference sequence). This CDR3 is 15 amino acids long. Written as DNA, the CDR3 is TGTGCCAGTAGTACCAACAATGCTGGCAATCAGCCCCAGCATTTT. As protein: CASSTNNAGNQPQHF.

The V call is TRBV7-8, the J call TRBJ2-1, with D perhaps matching TRBD1 (5 bases). Germline V gives CDR1 SGHVS, CDR2 FQNEAQ. The CDR3 sequence is 15 residues long. Trimming cost V 3 bases and J 3 bases, with 12 bases left between them. The CDR3 DNA reads as TGTGCCAGCAGCTTGGCAGGGTCACTCTACAATGAGCAGTTCTTC. Protein product: CASSLAGSLYNEQFF.

The chain couples TRBV19 to TRBJ2-5, with 10 nucleotides matching TRBD1. V trimming: 5 bases; J trimming: 4 bases; junction bases outside the gene matches: 7. CDR3 size: 15 residues. Germline V gene lookup returns CDR1 LNHDA and CDR2 SQIVND (reference sequence). The CDR3 reads CASSEPGQGLETQYF. CDR3 in DNA: TGTGCCAGTAGTGAACCGGGACAGGGGTTAGAGACCCAGTACTTC.

The chain recombines TRBV6-1 with TRBJ2-7; weak D call: TRBD1 (5 bases). CDR1 and CDR2 from the germline V gene are MNHNS and SASEGT. Trimming took off 1 base at V and 6 bases at J, with 13 bases between the two ends. The CDR3 runs 14 residues. CDR3 in DNA: TGTGCCAGCAGTGAAGTGGCGGACAAGGGCGAGCAGTACTTC. It is translated as CASSEVADKGEQYF.

J is TRBJ2-5 and V is TRBV28; 14 nucleotides match TRBD2. Germline assignment: CDR1 MDHEN and CDR2 SYDVKM. The CDR3 extends over 17 amino acids. With 0 bases clipped from V and 5 bases from J, the junction kept 5 bases outside the gene matches. The CDR3 loop is CASSLWTSGGARETQYF. CDR3 DNA sequence: TGTGCCAGCAGTTTATGGACTAGCGGGGGGGCACGGGAGACCCAGTACTTC.

The gene calls are TRBV7-8 and TRBJ1-3; no reliable D call. Germline V gene lookup returns CDR1 SGHVS and CDR2 FQNEAQ. V lost 5 bases, J lost 1 base, and 12 bases lay in between. The length of the CDR3 is 15 residues. The CDR3 nucleotides are TGTGCCAGCAGCGCGGCGACGGGTTCTGGAAACACCATATATTTT. This gives the protein CASSAATGSGNTIYF.

The rearrangement uses TRBV19 and TRBJ2-1, with 7 bases aligning to TRBD2. This CDR3 has 14 amino acids. J lost 8 bases, V lost 1 base, and 5 bases had no gene match. Germline-derived CDR1 and CDR2 are LNHDA and SQIVND (reference sequence). The CDR3 DNA reads TGTGCCAGTAGTATAGGACTGGGAGGGGATGAGCAGTTCTTC. Its translation: CASSIGLGGDEQFF.

This chain joins TRBV27 and TRBJ2-2, with TRBD1 identical over 7 bases. CDR1 and CDR2 (germline): MNHEY, SMNVEV (reference sequence). V shed 9 bases and J 7 bases; nucleotides not matched to a gene: 8. This CDR3 is 13 amino acids long. The CDR3 DNA reads TGTGCCAGTAGAACAGGGGTCCTCGGGGAGCTGTTTTTT. Protein product: CASRTGVLGELFF.

This clone is a singleton in its sample. This sequence joins TRBV6-2 or TRBV6-3 and TRBJ1-5; TRBD1 matches 7 bases. The CDR3 totals 15 residues. Germline V gene data show CDR1 as MNHEY and CDR2 as SVGEGT. V lost 0 bases and J lost 9; bases outside the gene matches: 8. CDR3 coding DNA: TGTGCCAGCAGTTACTCATGGACAGGCCTTGGGCCCCAGCATTTT. This translates into CASSYSWTGLGPQHF.

The V call is TRBV28, the J call TRBJ2-2, with 9 bases that match TRBD1. Germline V CDR1 and CDR2: MDHEN, SYDVKM. V was pared by 7 bases and J by 0 bases, with 6 bases of the junction left unmatched. The CDR3 sequence is 16 residues long. CDR3 DNA: TGTGCCAGCAAGGGACAGGGACCTTCGAACACCGGGGAGCTGTTTTTT. Translated, it gives CASKGQGPSNTGELFF. The complete variable domain, with remaining parts taken from reference TRBV28 and TRBJ2-2, reads DVKVTQSSRYLVKRTGEKVFLECVQDMDHENMFWYRQDPGLGLRLIYFSYDVKMKEKGDIPEGYSVSREKKERFSLILESASTNQTSMYLCASKGQGPSNTGELFFGEGSRLTVL.

J is TRBJ2-3 and V is TRBV20-1; 8 bases map to TRBD2. The CDR3 consists of 16 residues. The germline CDR1 and CDR2 sequences are DFQATT and SNEGSKA (reference sequence). With 3 bases clipped from V and 1 base from J, the junction kept 9 bases outside the gene matches. CDR3 DNA: TGCAGTGCTAGTCGTCCGGGAGGGAGACGCACAGATACGCAGTATTTT. Translated: CSASRPGGRRTDTQYF.

The J gene is TRBJ1-3, the V gene TRBV21-1; the listed D gene, TRBD1, was not tested against the DNA. TRBV21-1 is a documented pseudogene. This CDR3 is 16 amino acids long. In nucleotides, the CDR3 is TGTGCCAGCAGCACACCGACAGGAGCGTTGACGAACACCATATATTTT. It codes for CASSTPTGALTNTIYF.

DNA for the CDR3: TGTGCCAGCAGCTCGTCTAGCGGGGGGGCCGTGGATGAGCAGTTCTTC. Its translation: CASSSSSGGAVDEQFF. The V and J genes are TRBV11-3 and TRBJ2-1, with TRBD2 matching over 12 bases. After removal of 4 bases from V and 8 bases from J, the junction contained 9 bases not matched to a gene. CDR1 is SGHNT and CDR2 is YENEEA in the germline V gene. The CDR3 totals 16 residues.

The chain recombines TRBV25-1 with TRBJ2-5; 8 bases line up with TRBD2. This CDR3 has 13 residues. Germline V gene lookup returns CDR1 MGHDK and CDR2 SYGVNS. The V gene end was trimmed by 10 bases and the J gene end by 4 bases; junction bases not matched to a gene: 8. CDR3 sequence: CATVAGGRETQYF. CDR3 nucleotide sequence: TGTGCCACGGTGGCGGGGGGTAGAGAGACCCAGTACTTC.

The rearrangement links TRBV5-6 to TRBJ2-1; D unclear. The CDR3 is 17 residues long. Germline loops: CDR1 SGHDT, CDR2 YYEEEE. The ends were cut back, 2 bases at V and 6 bases at J, with 21 bases in the middle. CDR3 amino acids: CASSFGSARSRLNEQFF. The DNA for the CDR3 is TGTGCCAGCAGCTTCGGGTCGGCGCGTAGCAGACTCAATGAGCAGTTCTTC.

Only a few counts were recorded for this clone. The gene calls are TRBV28 and TRBJ1-6, with 7 bases identical to TRBD1. CDR3 length: 17 amino acids. Losses at the gene ends were 6 bases for V and 0 bases for J; bases not matched to a gene: 8. Looked up from germline, CDR1 is MDHEN and CDR2 is SYDVKM. The CDR3 protein is CASRSGQANSYNSPLHF. DNA for the CDR3: TGTGCCAGCAGATCTGGACAGGCCAACTCCTATAATTCACCCCTCCACTTT.

The chain combines TRBV7-2 with TRBJ2-7, with 7 bases matching TRBD1. This CDR3 is built from 15 residues. CDR1 SGHTA and CDR2 FQGNSA come from the germline V gene. V shed 0 bases, J shed 3 bases, and the junction held 5 bases outside the gene matches. The CDR3 sequence: CASSLALGQIYEQYF. In nucleotides, the CDR3 is TGTGCCAGCAGCTTAGCGCTGGGACAGATCTACGAGCAGTACTTC.

This chain uses TRBV5-6 with TRBJ1-6; TRBD1 matches 10 bases. This CDR3 is built from 15 residues. Germline V gene data show CDR1 as SGHDT and CDR2 as YYEEEE. Trimming removed 0 bases from V and 7 bases from J; junction bases left unmatched: 1. CDR3 amino acids: CASSLGGQGNSPLHF. CDR3 DNA: TGTGCCAGCAGCTTGGGGGGACAGGGGAATTCACCCCTCCACTTT.

The CDR3, as DNA: TGTGCCAGCAGCCAAGCGGGAGGGGCCTACGAGCAGTACTTC. Protein product: CASSQAGGAYEQYF. The rearrangement links TRBV6-5 to TRBJ2-7; TRBD2 matches at 10 bases. The CDR3 totals 14 residues. The V segment lost 6 bases and the J segment 2 bases; nucleotides outside the gene matches: 4. Per the germline V gene, CDR1 is MNHEY and CDR2 is SVGAGI.

V gene TRBV15 combines with J gene TRBJ2-2, with TRBD2 matching over 9 bases. Germline V gives CDR1 LNHNV, CDR2 YYDKDF (reference sequence). The ends lost 1 base at V and 2 bases at J; junction bases unmatched: 14. This CDR3 region has 20 residues. CDR3 in amino acids: CATSRGRRRSLAGNTGELFF. In DNA, the CDR3 is TGTGCCACCAGCAGAGGGCGTAGGCGTTCACTAGCGGGTAACACCGGGGAGCTGTTTTTT.

The chain joins TRBV7-2 to TRBJ1-3; no firm D call. From germline, CDR1 is SGHTA and CDR2 FQGNSA. The V gene lost 4 bases and the J gene lost 5 bases, with 6 bases spanning the gap. The CDR3 is made up of 12 amino acids. CDR3: CASSSSRNTIYF. In DNA, the CDR3 is TGTGCCAGCAGCTCATCTAGAAACACCATATATTTT.

V and J are TRBV30 and TRBJ2-2; TRBD2 aligns across 9 bases. Germline V gene lookup returns CDR1 GTSNPN and CDR2 SVGIG (reference sequence). The V and J ends lost 0 bases and 4 bases, in that order; junction bases with no gene match: 9. The CDR3 totals 17 residues. The CDR3 here is CAWSVGLLTSGTGELFF. In nucleotides, the CDR3 is TGTGCCTGGAGTGTAGGTCTTTTGACTAGCGGCACCGGGGAGCTGTTTTTT.

The rearrangement uses TRBV9 and TRBJ2-7; D is uncertain. Germline-derived CDR1 and CDR2 are SGDLS and YYNGEE. The CDR3 is made up of 14 amino acids. V lost 4 bases and J lost 2, with 13 bases in between. CDR3 coding DNA: TGTGCCAGCAGCCCCCGTGAGGCTCCCTACGAGCAGTACTTC. Protein: CASSPREAPYEQYF.

The V call is TRBV30, the J call TRBJ1-6; a weak D match, TRBD1 (6 bases). This CDR3 is 16 amino acids long. V was clipped by 2 bases and J by 6 bases, with 17 bases between them. Looked up from germline, CDR1 is GTSNPN and CDR2 is SVGIG (reference sequence). The CDR3 DNA reads TGTGCCTGGAGTACCTTGCAGGGACACCGTAATTCACCCCTCCACTTT. This encodes CAWSTLQGHRNSPLHF.

This clone was recorded a few times. The rearrangement links TRBV27 to TRBJ1-1, with D perhaps TRBD1 (6 bases). Germline CDR1 reads MNHEY; CDR2 reads SMNVEV (reference sequence). Trimming took off 5 bases at V and 2 bases at J, with 12 bases between the two ends. This CDR3 comprises 14 residues. This CDR3 is CASSLGTTNTEAFF. CDR3 DNA sequence: TGTGCCAGCAGTCTAGGGACAACTAACACTGAAGCTTTCTTT.